This T cell receptor (beta chain) appears in the sequencing data of a study of T cell responses to AZD1222 COVID-19 vaccine. CDR3 size: 17 residues. The V gene's germline CDR1 is LNHDA and CDR2 SQIVND (reference sequence). The junction had 8 bases not matched to a gene; V was cut back by 5 bases and J by 5 bases. The method was immunoSEQ multiplex PCR; TCRdb's version includes in-frame clones alone and lacks a portion of them. The sample carries more than 150,000 clones, approximately 90% recorded once. Sequencing was performed on peripheral blood, taken on day 0 of AZD1222 vaccination. The sequence derives from an adult in good health. This chain joins TRBV19 and TRBJ2-5; 16 nucleotides match TRBD2. CDR3 loop: CASSPGLAGGISETQYF. The CDR3 DNA follows: TGTGCCAGTAGTCCGGGACTAGCGGGAGGGATCAGCGAGACCCAGTACTTC.